The 18 T cell receptor beta chains below all came from one sample that was sequenced in a study of glioma-infiltrating T cells after dendritic cell vaccination. The method was immunoSEQ multiplex PCR; TCRdb's version includes in-frame clones alone and lacks a portion of them. The table has almost 65,000 clones, approximately 78% seen once; the top ten hold 9.2%. The sequenced sample was blood, obtained before dendritic cell vaccination. Every receptor here comes from a human donor with glioblastoma.

The V and J genes are TRBV19 and TRBJ1-3; weak D call: TRBD1 (5 bases). The V end was cut by 6 bases, the J end by 0 bases, with 9 bases between. CDR3 length: 14 residues. The V gene's germline CDR1 is LNHDA and CDR2 SQIVND (reference sequence). The CDR3 region is CASRSGASGNTIYF. Written as DNA, the CDR3 is TGTGCCAGTAGAAGCGGGGCCTCTGGAAACACCATATATTTT.

This rearrangement joins TRBV14 to TRBJ1-2; 10 bases align to TRBD1. The CDR3 totals 14 residues. Germline V gene data show CDR1 as SGHDN and CDR2 as FVKESK. The trim removed 3 bases at V and 4 bases at J, leaving 2 bases unmatched. The CDR3 bases are TGTGCCAGCAGCCAGACAGGGGGCGGCTATGGCTACACCTTC. This encodes CASSQTGGGYGYTF.

The chain recombines TRBV28 with TRBJ1-2; 7 nucleotides match TRBD1. V was pared by 8 bases and J by 4 bases, with 16 bases of the junction left unmatched. The CDR3 covers 16 residues. CDR1 is MDHEN, CDR2 SYDVKM, per germline. For the CDR3, the DNA is TGTGCCAGCCGGGTCGGGACAGTCGGGATCTTCTATGGCTACACCTTC. Protein sequence: CASRVGTVGIFYGYTF.

About this clone: This likely comes from a read error, as the CDR3 has no conserved phenylalanine or tryptophan at its end. This rearrangement joins TRBV5-4 to TRBJ2-2; TRBD2 aligns across 7 bases. The CDR3 runs 17 residues. CDR1 is SGHNT and CDR2 is YYREEE in the germline V gene (reference sequence). V gave up 0 bases and J gave up 0 bases; unmatched junction bases: 5. The CDR3 reads CASSLGYAGANTGELFS. The DNA for the CDR3 is TGTGCCAGCAGCTTGGGTTATGCGGGGGCGAACACCGGGGAGCTGTTTTCT.

The chain joins TRBV11-2 to TRBJ2-1, with D unclear. Deletions cut 5 bases from V and 7 bases from J, with 9 bases between. This CDR3 region has 12 residues. CDR1 is SGHAT, CDR2 FQNNGV, per germline. DNA for the CDR3: TGTGCCAGCAGCCGGTCGAGAAATGAGCAGTTCTTC. Translating gives CASSRSRNEQFF.

This clone was seen just once. The chain joins TRBV6-4 to TRBJ2-7; 9 bases agree with TRBD2. With V trimmed by 8 bases and J by 2 bases, 13 bases remained unmatched. Germline CDR1 MRHNA, CDR2 SNTAGT. The CDR3 loop spans 16 amino acids. Here the CDR3 reads CASSKLIKRGAYEQYF. The CDR3 region has the DNA TGTGCCAGCTCGAAGCTGATTAAGCGGGGGGCCTACGAGCAGTACTTC.

This chain joins TRBV27 and TRBJ1-2, with D possibly TRBD1 on 5 matching bases. V was clipped by 8 bases and J by 8 bases, with 18 bases between them. Germline-derived CDR1 and CDR2 are MNHEY and SMNVEV (reference sequence). The CDR3 spans 13 residues. The chain's CDR3 is CASRSEGARGYTF. As DNA, the CDR3 is TGTGCCAGCCGCTCGGAAGGGGCGCGGGGCTACACCTTC.

The chain employs TRBV5-4 and TRBJ1-2, with D uncertain. The germline V gene has CDR1 SGHNT and CDR2 YYREEE (reference sequence). Deletions cut 4 bases from V and 2 bases from J, with 12 bases between. The CDR3 is made up of 14 amino acids. CDR3 loop: CASSPPSVNYGYTF. In nucleotides, the CDR3 is TGTGCCAGCAGCCCCCCCAGTGTCAACTATGGCTACACCTTC.

CDR3 nucleotide sequence: TGCGCCAGCCACCGGGACAGCGACACAGATACGCAGTATTTT. Its translation: CASHRDSDTDTQYF. The rearrangement links TRBV5-1 to TRBJ2-3, with 7 bases identical to TRBD1. CDR1 and CDR2 from the germline V gene are SGHRS and YFSETQ. The CDR3 is 14 residues long. The V segment lost 7 bases and the J segment 2 bases; nucleotides outside the gene matches: 7.

The chain employs TRBV28 and TRBJ1-5; possibly TRBD1 for D (6 bases). V was clipped by 6 bases and J by 3 bases, with 12 bases between them. The length of the CDR3 is 14 residues. Germline-derived CDR1 and CDR2 are MDHEN and SYDVKM. The CDR3 here is CASRIGQFNQPQHF. CDR3 in DNA: TGTGCCAGCAGGATAGGACAGTTCAATCAGCCCCAGCATTTT.

As regards this clone: One junction end disagrees with the germline gene, perhaps due to a read error. The chain employs TRBV7-7 and TRBJ2-6; a possible D gene is TRBD2 (5 bases). The CDR3 is made up of 15 amino acids. The germline V gene encodes CDR1 SSHAT and CDR2 FNYEAQ (reference sequence). CDR3 protein: CASSPVEAGANVLTF. The CDR3 coding sequence is TGTGCTAGCAGCCCAGTGGAGGCTGGGGCCAACGTCCTGACTTTC. The complete variable domain, with remaining parts taken from reference TRBV7-7 and TRBJ2-6, reads GAGVSQSPRYKVTKRGQDVTLRCDPISSHATLYWYQQALGQGPEFLTYFNYEAQPDKSGLPSDRFSAERPEGSISTLTIQRTEQRDSAMYRCASSPVEAGANVLTFGAGSRLTVL.

The rearrangement links TRBV19 to TRBJ2-3; D may be TRBD2 (7 bases). Per the germline V gene, CDR1 is LNHDA and CDR2 is SQIVND (reference sequence). This CDR3 is 14 amino acids long. V gave up 6 bases and J gave up 2 bases, with 12 bases separating them. The CDR3 reads CASRGGVNTDTQYF. DNA of the CDR3: TGTGCCAGTAGAGGGGGGGTAAACACAGATACGCAGTATTTT.

This clone has just a few counts. V and J are TRBV19 and TRBJ1-3; D might be TRBD1 (5 bases). The germline V and J ends were trimmed by 7 bases and 0 bases, with 10 bases remaining between them. This CDR3 has 14 amino acids. Germline V gives CDR1 LNHDA, CDR2 SQIVND (reference sequence). The CDR3 reads CASKQVISGNTIYF. The CDR3 DNA sequence: TGTGCCAGTAAACAGGTTATCTCTGGAAACACCATATATTTT.

The J gene is TRBJ2-1, the V gene TRBV2, with D possibly TRBD2 on 7 matching bases. Germline assignment: CDR1 SNHLY and CDR2 FYNNEI. This CDR3 has 16 amino acids. Deletions cut 2 bases from V and 2 bases from J, with 13 bases between. This chain's CDR3 is CASSEWGGLTYNEQFF. The CDR3 coding sequence is TGTGCCAGCAGTGAATGGGGGGGCCTCACCTACAATGAGCAGTTCTTC.

In its sample, this clone was seen a few times. The rearrangement uses TRBV4-1 and TRBJ1-2; D unclear. Trimming stripped 1 base from V and 4 bases from J, with 22 bases between. The CDR3 consists of 18 residues. Per germline, CDR1 MGHRA and CDR2 YSYEKL. Here the CDR3 reads CASSQAFGEPTAGYGYTF. As DNA, the CDR3 is TGCGCCAGCAGCCAAGCCTTTGGCGAACCCACGGCGGGCTATGGCTACACCTTC.

This chain connects TRBV28 to TRBJ2-1; a possible D gene is TRBD2 (6 bases). The CDR3 extends over 16 amino acids. Trimming pared 5 bases from V and 7 bases from J, leaving 21 bases between. CDR1 and CDR2 from the germline V gene are MDHEN and SYDVKM. The CDR3 is CASSPLRTGVKNEQFF. CDR3 sequence (DNA): TGTGCCAGCAGTCCCCTCCGGACGGGGGTGAAAAATGAGCAGTTCTTC.

This clone turned up a few times. V is TRBV5-5 and J is TRBJ2-7, with D possibly being TRBD2 (5 bases). Trimming took 5 bases from V and 7 from J, leaving 22 bases between them. Germline V lookup: CDR1 SGHKS, CDR2 YYEKEE (reference sequence). There are 15 residues in the CDR3. The CDR3 DNA sequence: TGTGCCAGCAGTCTGGCGGACTCGGGCATGTGGGAGCAGTACTTC. Encoded protein: CASSLADSGMWEQYF.

V is TRBV9 and J is TRBJ2-5; no firm D call. The germline V and J ends were trimmed by 0 bases and 0 bases, with 6 bases remaining between them. Germline V lookup: CDR1 SGDLS, CDR2 YYNGEE. The CDR3 length is 14 residues. CDR3 sequence: CASSVGRYQETQYF. CDR3 in DNA: TGTGCCAGCAGCGTAGGGCGGTACCAAGAGACCCAGTACTTC. Drawing the rest from reference TRBV9 and TRBJ2-5, the complete variable domain is DSGVTQTPKHLITATGQRVTLRCSPRSGDLSVYWYQQSLDQGLQFLIQYYNGEERAKGNILERFSAQQFPDLHSELNLSSLELGDSALYFCASSVGRYQETQYFGPGTRLLVL.